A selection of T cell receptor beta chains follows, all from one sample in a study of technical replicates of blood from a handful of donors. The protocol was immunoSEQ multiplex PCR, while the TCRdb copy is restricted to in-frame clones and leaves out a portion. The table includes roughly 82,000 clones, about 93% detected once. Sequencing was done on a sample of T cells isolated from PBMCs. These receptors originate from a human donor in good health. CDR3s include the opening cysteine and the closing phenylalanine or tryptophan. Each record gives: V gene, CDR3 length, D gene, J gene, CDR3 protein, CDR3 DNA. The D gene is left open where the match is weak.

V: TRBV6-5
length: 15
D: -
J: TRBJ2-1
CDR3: CASSYLSGLPTEQFF
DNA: TGTGCCAGCAGTTACCTCTCCGGACTCCCCACTGAGCAGTTCTTC

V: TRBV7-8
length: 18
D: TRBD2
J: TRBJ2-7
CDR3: CASSLFELVAGGTYEQYF
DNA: TGTGCCAGCAGCTTATTCGAATTGGTAGCGGGAGGGACCTACGAGCAGTACTTC

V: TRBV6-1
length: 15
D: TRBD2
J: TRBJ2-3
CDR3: CASIGIGLAGDTQYF
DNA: TGTGCCAGCATAGGGATAGGACTAGCGGGAGATACGCAGTATTTT

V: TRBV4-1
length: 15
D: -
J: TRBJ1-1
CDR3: CASSHTQGPNTEAFF
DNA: TGCGCCAGCAGCCACACACAGGGCCCTAACACTGAAGCTTTCTTT

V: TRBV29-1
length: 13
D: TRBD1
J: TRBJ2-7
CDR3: CSARDRASYEQYF
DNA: TGCAGCGCCAGGGACAGGGCCTCCTACGAGCAGTACTTC

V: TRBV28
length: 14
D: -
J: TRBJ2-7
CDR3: CASSPLVRIYEQYF
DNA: TGTGCCAGCAGTCCCCTGGTGAGGATTTACGAGCAGTACTTC

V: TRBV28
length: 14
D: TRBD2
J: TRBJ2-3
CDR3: CASRPAGETDTQYF
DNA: TGTGCCAGCAGACCCGCGGGAGAGACAGATACGCAGTATTTT

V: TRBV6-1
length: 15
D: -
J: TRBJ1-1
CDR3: CASRDLGQPNTEAFF
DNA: TGTGCCAGCAGAGACCTCGGACAGCCGAACACTGAAGCTTTCTTT

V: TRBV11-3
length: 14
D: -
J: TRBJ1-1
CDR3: CASSLGVAGPGAFF
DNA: TGTGCCAGCAGCTTAGGGGTAGCGGGCCCTGGAGCTTTCTTT

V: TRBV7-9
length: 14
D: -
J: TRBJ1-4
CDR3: CASSYQIGGEKLFF
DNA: TGTGCCAGCAGCTACCAGATAGGGGGTGAAAAACTGTTTTTT

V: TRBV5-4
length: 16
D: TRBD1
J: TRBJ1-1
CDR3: CASSLGTGTMNTEAFF
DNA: TGTGCCAGCAGCCTGGGGACAGGGACTATGAACACTGAAGCTTTCTTT

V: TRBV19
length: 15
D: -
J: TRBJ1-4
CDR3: CASSVQDATNEKLFF
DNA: TGTGCCAGTAGTGTACAAGATGCAACTAATGAAAAACTGTTTTTT

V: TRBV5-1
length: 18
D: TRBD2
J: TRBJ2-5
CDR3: CASSWSPRGSGGQETQYF
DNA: TGCGCCAGCAGCTGGTCCCCCCGGGGGAGCGGGGGACAAGAGACCCAGTACTTC

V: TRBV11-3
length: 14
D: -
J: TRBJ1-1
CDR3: CASSYRVASSEAFF
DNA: TGTGCCAGCAGCTACAGGGTTGCTAGCTCTGAAGCTTTCTTT